The 32 T cell receptor beta chains listed next were all sequenced from one sample in a study of shared clonotypes between healthy human individuals. The method was immunoSEQ multiplex PCR; TCRdb's version includes in-frame clones alone and lacks a portion of them. This sample has some 2.3 million clones; more than 85% occur once, and the top ten carry 0.39%. Sequenced: naive CD4+ T cells from PBMCs. Stated subset: CD45RA+ positively selected. These receptors came from a man younger than 35 in good health. Some clones in this sample may be carry-over from other donors' samples.

V and J are TRBV19 and TRBJ2-6, with TRBD2 as a possible D gene (6 bases). The V and J ends lost 4 bases and 0 bases respectively, with 13 bases between them. This CDR3 region has 17 residues. Germline assignment: CDR1 LNHDA and CDR2 SQIVND (reference sequence). As DNA, the CDR3 is TGTGCCAGTAGTAAGCGCCTCGGGGGCTCTGGGGCCAACGTCCTGACTTTC. Residues: CASSKRLGGSGANVLTF.

Remarks on this clone: The sample contains more than one DNA sequence encoding this CDR3. The genes are TRBV4-2 and TRBJ1-2; D uncertain. Germline V gene data show CDR1 as LGHNA and CDR2 as YNFKEQ. Deletions cut 0 bases from V and 1 base from J, with 3 bases between. The CDR3 sequence is 13 residues long. This CDR3 reads CASSQDRNYGYTF. CDR3 DNA sequence: TGTGCCAGCAGCCAAGATCGTAACTATGGCTACACCTTC.

The rearrangement uses TRBV4-3 and TRBJ2-2; 7 nucleotides align to TRBD2. V gave up 4 bases and J gave up 0 bases; unmatched junction bases: 2. CDR3 length: 15 residues. Germline assignment: CDR1 LGHNA and CDR2 YSLEER. The chain's CDR3 is CASSREGTNTGELFF. The CDR3 DNA follows: TGCGCCAGCAGCCGGGAGGGGACGAACACCGGGGAGCTGTTTTTT.

This chain uses TRBV4-3 with TRBJ1-3, with no clear D. The CDR3 runs to 17 residues. CDR1 is LGHNA, CDR2 YSLEER, per germline. Deletions cut 2 bases from V and 2 bases from J, with 16 bases between. The CDR3 is CASSQKTYSATGNTIYF. CDR3 nucleotides: TGCGCCAGCAGCCAAAAAACATACAGCGCTACTGGAAACACCATATATTTT.

The V and J genes are TRBV5-1 and TRBJ2-7; 12 bases match TRBD2. The CDR3 covers 15 residues. The junction had 11 bases not matched to a gene; V was cut back by 7 bases and J by 6 bases. Germline lookup yields CDR1 SGHRS and CDR2 YFSETQ. CDR3 coding DNA: TGCGCCAGCGGGTGGACTAGCGGGGACCTTATCGAGCAGTACTTC. This encodes CASGWTSGDLIEQYF.

The chain couples TRBV11-2 to TRBJ1-2; the D is unclear. CDR3 length: 13 residues. Trimming pared 5 bases from V and 4 bases from J, leaving 11 bases between. The germline V gene has CDR1 SGHAT and CDR2 FQNNGV. The CDR3 DNA reads as TGTGCCAGCAGCCACGATGACCTCTATGGCTACACCTTC. Residues: CASSHDDLYGYTF.

The gene calls are TRBV5-1 and TRBJ2-2; TRBD2 might be the D (5 bases). This CDR3 region has 15 residues. The V and J ends lost 6 bases and 1 base respectively, with 13 bases between them. The germline gives CDR1 SGHRS, CDR2 YFSETQ. The CDR3 reads CASTGGRQNTGELFF. The CDR3 region has the DNA TGCGCCAGCACTGGAGGACGGCAGAACACCGGGGAGCTGTTTTTT.

The count of this clone is one. The rearrangement links TRBV6-1 to TRBJ1-5; 8 nucleotides match TRBD1. The CDR3 consists of 16 residues. The V segment lost 3 bases and the J segment 0 bases; nucleotides outside the gene matches: 4. The germline gives CDR1 MNHNS, CDR2 SASEGT. CDR3 protein: CASSEQGAPSNQPQHF. For the CDR3, the DNA is TGTGCCAGCAGTGAGCAGGGGGCTCCTAGCAATCAGCCCCAGCATTTT.

The gene calls are TRBV6-5 and TRBJ2-7; no clear D gene. From germline, CDR1 is MNHEY and CDR2 SVGAGI. The CDR3 is made up of 12 amino acids. Between the trimmed V and J ends, which lost 5 bases and 2 bases, there was a span of 7 bases. CDR3 coding DNA: TGTGCCAGCAGTCATCCCCCCTACGAGCAGTACTTC. As protein: CASSHPPYEQYF.

The V gene is TRBV7-6, the J gene TRBJ2-7; D call uncertain. There are 14 residues in the CDR3. Germline loops: CDR1 SGHVS, CDR2 FNYEAQ. The V gene lost 2 bases and the J gene lost 3 bases, with 11 bases spanning the gap. In DNA form, the CDR3 reads TGTGCCAGCAGCTTAACGAGTAACCGCTACGAGCAGTACTTC. Its protein product is CASSLTSNRYEQYF.

V usage is TRBV18 and J usage is TRBJ2-1; a possible D gene is TRBD2 (6 bases). V lost 3 bases to trimming and J lost 7 bases, with 16 bases between them. The CDR3 has 15 amino acids. Per germline, CDR1 KGHSH and CDR2 LQKENI. The CDR3 DNA is TGTGCCAGCTCACCGCCGGGAGCAGCCGTGAATGAGCAGTTCTTC. This gives the protein CASSPPGAAVNEQFF.

The V call is TRBV7-3, the J call TRBJ1-5; 9 nucleotides agree with TRBD1. The V gene's germline CDR1 is SGHTA and CDR2 FQGTGA. The CDR3 totals 13 residues. Unmatched junction bases numbered 3, after V lost 5 bases and J lost 7 bases. The CDR3 is CASSRGQGQPQHF. The CDR3, as DNA: TGTGCCAGCAGCCGGGGACAGGGCCAGCCCCAGCATTTT.

This sequence joins TRBV7-3 and TRBJ2-5, with a weak D call TRBD2 (5 bases). With 3 bases removed from V and 1 base from J, the gap between germline ends came to 9 bases. This CDR3 region has 14 residues. Germline CDR1 is SGHTA and CDR2 is FQGTGA. DNA of the CDR3: TGTGCCAGCAGCTTCCGGGCGGGCCAAGAGACCCAGTACTTC. Protein sequence: CASSFRAGQETQYF.

On this clone: This same CDR3 is encoded by further DNA sequences in the sample. This chain connects TRBV20-1 to TRBJ2-1, with unresolved D. CDR1 and CDR2 (germline): DFQATT, SNEGSKA (reference sequence). V lost 6 bases, J lost 10 bases, and 10 bases lay in between. The CDR3 is 10 amino acids. The CDR3 coding sequence is TGCAGTGCACTTCGAGGCGAGCAGTTCTTC. Translation gives CSALRGEQFF.

This chain connects TRBV5-1 to TRBJ1-3; a possible D gene is TRBD1 (5 bases). Germline V gene sequence: CDR1 SGHRS, CDR2 YFSETQ. This CDR3 spans 12 amino acids. The ends were cut back, 7 bases at V and 0 bases at J, with 5 bases in the middle. CDR3 DNA sequence: TGCGCCAGCGGGGGCTCTGGAAACACCATATATTTT. Translating gives CASGGSGNTIYF.

The chain combines TRBV4-2 with TRBJ2-1; D call uncertain. The CDR3 is 13 residues long. Between the trimmed V and J ends, which lost 3 bases and 9 bases, there was a span of 12 bases. Per the germline V gene, CDR1 is LGHNA and CDR2 is YNFKEQ. The DNA of the CDR3 is TGTGCCAGCAGCCAGATTTATAGGGTTGAGCAGTTCTTC. This codes for CASSQIYRVEQFF.

This chain connects TRBV7-2 to TRBJ1-5; 7 bases are a match to TRBD1. The CDR3 runs 16 residues. Germline loops: CDR1 SGHTA, CDR2 FQGNSA. Losses at the gene ends were 1 base for V and 6 bases for J; bases not matched to a gene: 9. The CDR3 DNA sequence: TGTGCCAGCAGCTTAGTAGCAGGGGGTCAGTTTCAGCCCCAGCATTTT. Amino acids: CASSLVAGGQFQPQHF.

The chain carries TRBV18 and TRBJ1-1; 8 bases line up with TRBD1. Unmatched junction bases numbered 10, after V lost 3 bases and J lost 1 base. The V gene's germline CDR1 is KGHSH and CDR2 LQKENI. The length of the CDR3 is 17 residues. The CDR3 sequence is CASSPRGLQGSNTEAFF. DNA for the CDR3: TGTGCCAGCTCACCCAGGGGGCTACAGGGGTCGAACACTGAAGCTTTCTTT.

The J gene is TRBJ2-7, the V gene TRBV6-1; TRBD1 is a possible D gene (5 bases). Germline CDR1 MNHNS, CDR2 SASEGT. With 7 bases removed from V and 0 bases from J, the gap between germline ends came to 7 bases. This CDR3 contains 12 residues. CDR3 region: CASKGSSYEQYF. The CDR3 nucleotides are TGTGCCAGCAAGGGGTCCTCCTACGAGCAGTACTTC.

This chain links TRBV29-1 with TRBJ2-2, with no clear D. The germline V gene has CDR1 SQVTM and CDR2 ANQGSEA. The CDR3 runs 12 residues. Between the trimmed V and J ends, which lost 4 bases and 6 bases, there was a span of 9 bases. This CDR3 is CSVGPQAGELFF. CDR3 coding DNA: TGCAGCGTTGGACCCCAGGCCGGGGAGCTGTTTTTT.

This clone has only one observation. CDR3 nucleotides: TGTGCCAGCAGCTTTTTAGCTAGCGCATCCCAAGAGACCCAGTACTTC. Translating it yields CASSFLASASQETQYF. V and J are TRBV5-4 and TRBJ2-5, with a weak D call TRBD2 (6 bases). Germline values: CDR1 SGHNT, CDR2 YYREEE (reference sequence). V lost 2 bases and J 1 base, leaving 15 bases between the germline ends. The CDR3 is 16 amino acids.

Concerning this clone itself: In the same sample, other DNA sequences code for this CDR3. The CDR3 bases are TGTGCCTGGAGTCGGGGAATTCAAGAGACCCAGTACTTC. This encodes CAWSRGIQETQYF. The chain is built from TRBV30 and TRBJ2-5; maybe TRBD2 (5 bases). CDR1 GTSNPN and CDR2 SVGIG come from the germline V gene (reference sequence). Trimming shortened V by 2 bases and J by 2 bases, and 9 bases separated the two germline ends. The CDR3 is 13 amino acids.

This chain joins TRBV11-3 and TRBJ2-1, with TRBD1 as a possible D gene (6 bases). This CDR3 region has 14 residues. CDR1 SGHNT and CDR2 YENEEA come from the germline V gene. V lost 4 bases and J lost 13, with 20 bases in between. CDR3 loop: CASSSGVQAPVQFF. In DNA form, the CDR3 reads TGTGCCAGCAGCTCAGGGGTCCAGGCCCCTGTACAGTTCTTC. Based on the CDR3 plus reference TRBV11-3 and TRBJ2-1, the full variable domain is EAGVVQSPRYKIIEKKQPVAFWCNPISGHNTLYWYLQNLGQGPELLIRYENEEAVDDSQLPKDRFSAERLKGVDSTLKIQPAELGDSAVYLCASSSGVQAPVQFFGPGTRLTVL.

The CDR3, as DNA: TGCAGCGTTTACCGGGCCCTTGGGGCAGATACGCAGTATTTT. This encodes CSVYRALGADTQYF. V and J are TRBV29-1 and TRBJ2-3; D gene ambiguous. Deletions cut 5 bases from V and 4 bases from J, with 16 bases between. This CDR3 comprises 14 residues. Germline CDR1 and CDR2: SQVTM and ANQGSEA.

The chain has TRBV6-5 and TRBJ1-1; D is possibly TRBD1 (5 bases). The germline gives CDR1 MNHEY, CDR2 SVGAGI. V lost 6 bases, J lost 4 bases, and 18 bases lay in between. CDR3 length: 15 amino acids. Written as DNA, the CDR3 is TGTGCCAGCAGCCCAAGGCAGGGTCGGGGCACTGAAGCTTTCTTT. Residues: CASSPRQGRGTEAFF.

With respect to this clone: The sample carries other DNA sequences with the same CDR3. This sequence joins TRBV7-2 and TRBJ1-1, with unresolved D. The CDR3 is 14 residues long. Trimming took 2 bases from V and 1 from J, leaving 8 bases between them. Germline CDR1 is SGHTA and CDR2 is FQGNSA. CDR3: CASSLRRSNTEAFF. The CDR3, as DNA: TGTGCCAGCAGCTTAAGGAGGTCGAACACTGAAGCTTTCTTT.

Worth noting for this clone: Additional DNA sequences in this sample encode the identical CDR3. The V call is TRBV5-1, the J call TRBJ2-7; TRBD2 aligns across 7 bases. The CDR3 has 14 residues. Unmatched junction bases numbered 4, after V lost 4 bases and J lost 0 bases. The germline CDR1 and CDR2 sequences are SGHRS and YFSETQ. The CDR3 DNA is TGCGCCAGCAGCCCACGCGGGAGCTCCTACGAGCAGTACTTC. It encodes CASSPRGSSYEQYF.

CDR3 nucleotides: TGTGCCAGCAGCTTAATGATTAACACCGGGGAGCTGTTTTTT. Encoded protein: CASSLMINTGELFF. V and J are TRBV7-2 and TRBJ2-2; D is unclear. Trimming removed 2 bases at V and 2 bases at J, with 6 bases between. The germline V gene encodes CDR1 SGHTA and CDR2 FQGNSA. The CDR3 consists of 14 residues. Full variable domain (rest looked up from reference TRBV7-2 and TRBJ2-2): GAGVSQSPSNKVTEKGKDVELRCDPISGHTALYWYRQSLGQGLEFLIYFQGNSAPDKSGLPSDRFSAERTGGSVSTLTIQRTQQEDSAVYLCASSLMINTGELFFGEGSRLTVL.

The V and J genes are TRBV6-5 and TRBJ2-1, with 7 positions matching TRBD1. The V gene's germline CDR1 is MNHEY and CDR2 SVGAGI. CDR3 length: 11 amino acids. After removal of 7 bases from V and 13 bases from J, the junction contained 7 bases not matched to a gene. The DNA of the CDR3 is TGTGCCAGCACCGCCGGGACAGCCCAGTTCTTC. Translating gives CASTAGTAQFF.

The V gene is TRBV6-1, the J gene TRBJ2-7; 9 bases line up with TRBD1. The CDR3 is 16 amino acids. V shed 3 bases, J shed 4 bases, and the junction held 10 bases outside the gene matches. Per the germline V gene, CDR1 is MNHNS and CDR2 is SASEGT. CDR3: CASSESPGQGWYEQYF. Written as DNA, the CDR3 is TGTGCCAGCAGTGAGAGTCCGGGACAGGGATGGTACGAGCAGTACTTC.

This clone was seen just once. This chain joins TRBV30 and TRBJ1-3; D possibly corresponds to TRBD1 (5 bases). Trimming removed 5 bases from V and 4 bases from J, with 18 bases in between. Germline values: CDR1 GTSNPN, CDR2 SVGIG (reference sequence). This CDR3 is 15 amino acids long. CDR3 coding DNA: TGTGCCTGGGGCTCAGGGAGTCCTCTCGGAAACACCATATATTTT. Amino acid sequence: CAWGSGSPLGNTIYF.

This chain uses TRBV2 with TRBJ2-7, with 8 positions matching TRBD1. The trim removed 5 bases at V and 4 bases at J, leaving 4 bases unmatched. The CDR3 covers 13 residues. Germline V lookup: CDR1 SNHLY, CDR2 FYNNEI. For the CDR3, the DNA is TGTGCCAGCAGTACGGACAGGGCTTACGAGCAGTACTTC. This encodes CASSTDRAYEQYF. Variable domain in full (rest from reference TRBV2 and TRBJ2-7): EPEVTQTPSHQVTQMGQEVILRCVPISNHLYFYWYRQILGQKVEFLVSFYNNEISEKSEIFDDQFSVERPDGSNFTLKIRSTKLEDSAMYFCASSTDRAYEQYFGPGTRLTVT.